This T cell receptor (beta chain) is from a study of patients and donors after allogeneic stem cell transplantation. TCRdb ran MiXCR on the RT-PCR reads and lists one entry per CDR3 protein. The data hold roughly 940,000 distinct CDR3 sequences, with about 20% observed a single time. Looked up from germline, CDR1 is LNHNV and CDR2 is YYDKDF (reference sequence). The trim removed 5 bases at V and 4 bases at J, leaving 4 bases unmatched. The CDR3 runs to 13 residues. This TCR derives from a human donor who was either an allogeneic HSCT recipient or a stem cell or donor lymphocyte infusion donor (not recorded which). It is not recorded whose cells these are; they may come from a transplant donor. Sequences were obtained from blood, either unsorted or a sorted T cell fraction (not recorded which). The V gene is TRBV15, the J gene TRBJ1-1; 7 bases match TRBD1. The CDR3 coding sequence is TGTGCCACCAGCCCCGGGACAGTCACTGAAGCTTTCTTT. This sequence encodes CATSPGTVTEAFF.